These 17 T cell receptor beta chains originate from one sample sequenced in a study of cytomegalovirus exposure and HLA in healthy donors. Researchers ran the PCR with 60 Vbeta and 13 Jbeta primers. Repertoires were generated with immunoSEQ multiplex PCR, while TCRdb's copy carries only in-frame clones and drops some. The table includes about 270,000 clones, 80% to 90% detected once. Sequenced: PBMCs. These TCRs come from a middle-aged man in good health and CMV-seropositive.

The genes are TRBV27 and TRBJ1-2; 7 nucleotides align to TRBD1. The CDR3 runs to 15 residues. Trimming removed 0 bases from V and 4 bases from J; junction bases left unmatched: 5. Per germline, CDR1 MNHEY and CDR2 SMNVEV (reference sequence). The CDR3 loop is CASSLSLGQLYGYTF. The CDR3 DNA sequence: TGTGCCAGCAGTTTATCCCTGGGACAGCTCTATGGCTACACCTTC.

J is TRBJ1-5 and V is TRBV5-6; D is perhaps TRBD1 (5 bases). Trimming removed 3 bases at V and 8 bases at J, with 18 bases between. This CDR3 is built from 15 residues. CDR1 SGHDT and CDR2 YYEEEE come from the germline V gene. CDR3 in amino acids: CASSSELVRAEPQHF. The CDR3 nucleotides are TGTGCCAGCAGCTCCGAATTGGTCAGGGCGGAGCCCCAGCATTTT.

The chain uses TRBV14 and TRBJ2-7, with a possible D match to TRBD2 (5 bases). Trimming stripped 0 bases from V and 2 bases from J, with 14 bases between. This CDR3 has 16 residues. Germline V gene data show CDR1 as SGHDN and CDR2 as FVKESK. CDR3 coding DNA: TGTGCCAGCAGCCAAGAATCGGGGAACTCCCCCTACGAGCAGTACTTC. Residues: CASSQESGNSPYEQYF.

The gene calls are TRBV10-3 and TRBJ1-4; D perhaps matches TRBD1 (5 bases). The CDR3 is made up of 14 amino acids. From germline, CDR1 is ENHRY and CDR2 SYGVKD. V lost 3 bases to trimming and J lost 7 bases, with 12 bases between them. The CDR3 DNA follows: TGTGCCATCAGTGAAAGGGGATGGGGTGAAAAACTGTTTTTT. Translating it yields CAISERGWGEKLFF.

The V call is TRBV2, the J call TRBJ1-4, with 8 positions matching TRBD1. J gave up 8 bases and V 7 bases, and 12 bases lay outside the gene matches. Germline loops: CDR1 SNHLY, CDR2 FYNNEI. There are 15 residues in the CDR3. CDR3 sequence (DNA): TGTGCCAGCATCCTACCCGGACAGGGACGGGAAAAACTGTTTTTT. It codes for CASILPGQGREKLFF. Based on the CDR3 plus reference TRBV2 and TRBJ1-4, the full variable domain is EPEVTQTPSHQVTQMGQEVILRCVPISNHLYFYWYRQILGQKVEFLVSFYNNEISEKSEIFDDQFSVERPDGSNFTLKIRSTKLEDSAMYFCASILPGQGREKLFFGSGTQLSVL.

The chain recombines TRBV5-1 with TRBJ2-3; D uncertain. This CDR3 comprises 15 residues. Germline V CDR1 and CDR2: SGHRS, YFSETQ. Trimming removed 4 bases at V and 0 bases at J, with 12 bases between. The CDR3 here is CASSVPRGSTDTQYF. In DNA form, the CDR3 reads TGCGCCAGCAGCGTACCCCGAGGAAGCACAGATACGCAGTATTTT. The full variable domain, its missing parts supplied by reference TRBV5-1 and TRBJ2-3, is KAGVTQTPRYLIKTRGQQVTLSCSPISGHRSVSWYQQTPGQGLQFLFEYFSETQRNKGNFPGRFSGRQFSNSRSEMNVSTLELGDSALYLCASSVPRGSTDTQYFGPGTRLTVL.

The chain employs TRBV6-1 and TRBJ1-5, with unresolved D. V was clipped by 7 bases and J by 0 bases, with 4 bases between them. The CDR3 sequence is 12 residues long. Germline V CDR1 and CDR2: MNHNS, SASEGT. As DNA, the CDR3 is TGTGCCAGCACGGGTAGCAATCAGCCCCAGCATTTT. Its translation is CASTGSNQPQHF.

The chain employs TRBV9 and TRBJ2-7, with a tentative D call TRBD2 (5 bases). V dropped 4 bases and J dropped 3 bases, with 20 bases sitting between them. CDR1 SGDLS and CDR2 YYNGEE come from the germline V gene. The CDR3 consists of 16 residues. CDR3 in amino acids: CASSQRAGVGSYEQYF. The CDR3 nucleotides are TGTGCCAGCAGCCAGAGGGCCGGGGTGGGGAGCTACGAGCAGTACTTC.

CDR3 sequence reads: CASRPGGGGTEAFF. CDR3 coding DNA: TGTGCCAGTAGGCCCGGAGGGGGCGGGACTGAAGCTTTCTTT. This sequence joins TRBV19 and TRBJ1-1, with 7 positions matching TRBD1. The CDR3 contains 14 residues. V lost 6 bases, J lost 5 bases, and 9 bases stayed unmatched. The germline V gene has CDR1 LNHDA and CDR2 SQIVND (reference sequence).

This chain uses TRBV7-8 with TRBJ2-5; D unresolved. This CDR3 spans 13 amino acids. Germline values: CDR1 SGHVS, CDR2 FQNEAQ. V was pared by 0 bases and J by 2 bases, with 4 bases between. CDR3 sequence: CASSLALQETQYF. The CDR3 bases are TGTGCCAGCAGCTTAGCGCTACAAGAGACCCAGTACTTC.

V and J are TRBV29-1 and TRBJ2-2; D is undetermined. The V and J ends lost 4 bases and 0 bases respectively, with 12 bases between them. CDR1 is SQVTM and CDR2 is ANQGSEA in the germline V gene. This CDR3 has 15 amino acids. Here the CDR3 reads CSVVIAGTNTGELFF. Written as DNA, the CDR3 is TGCAGCGTTGTGATCGCAGGCACGAACACCGGGGAGCTGTTTTTT.

This clone was seen just once. This CDR3 is CASSYYSGSAYEQYF. The CDR3, as DNA: TGTGCCAGCAGCTACTATAGCGGGAGCGCCTACGAGCAGTACTTC. V and J are TRBV7-2 and TRBJ2-7; 9 nucleotides agree with TRBD2. The J segment lost 2 bases and the V segment lost 4 bases, leaving 6 bases of the junction unmatched. Looked up from germline, CDR1 is SGHTA and CDR2 is FQGNSA. The CDR3 consists of 15 residues.

The chain recombines TRBV9 with TRBJ2-7; D may be TRBD2 (6 bases). Germline V lookup: CDR1 SGDLS, CDR2 YYNGEE. Trimming left V 0 bases short and J 4 bases short, with 14 bases between. The CDR3 totals 15 residues. This CDR3 is CASSVGGMSNYEQYF. CDR3 DNA: TGTGCCAGCAGCGTAGGCGGGATGAGTAATTACGAGCAGTACTTC.

The chain couples TRBV6-5 to TRBJ2-7; TRBD1 matches at 7 bases. This CDR3 has 14 amino acids. The germline V gene has CDR1 MNHEY and CDR2 SVGAGI. After removal of 7 bases from V and 3 bases from J, the junction contained 9 bases not matched to a gene. CDR3 in DNA: TGTGCCAGCATTCCCCCGGGACAGAGCTACGAGCAGTACTTC. As protein: CASIPPGQSYEQYF.

The chain has TRBV14 and TRBJ1-2; 8 bases align to TRBD1. J was trimmed by 4 bases and V by 1 base; bases with no gene match: 5. Germline values: CDR1 SGHDN, CDR2 FVKESK. The CDR3 totals 15 residues. CDR3 DNA: TGTGCCAGCAGCCAAGCAGGACAGGGCAGCTATGGCTACACCTTC. Its translation: CASSQAGQGSYGYTF.

This clone was observed once. The V call is TRBV2, the J call TRBJ2-7; D remains unclear. The CDR3 runs to 14 residues. Trimming pared 7 bases from V and 5 bases from J, leaving 18 bases between. Germline CDR1 SNHLY, CDR2 FYNNEI. The CDR3 DNA reads as TGTGCCAGCAAATTACCCTCGCCGGTTGACGAGCAGTACTTC. Its translation is CASKLPSPVDEQYF.

This clone occurred a few times. The chain combines TRBV2 with TRBJ2-7; 10 bases map to TRBD2. V was clipped by 6 bases and J by 7 bases; unmatched bases: 9. The CDR3 runs 14 residues. CDR1 and CDR2 (germline): SNHLY, FYNNEI. The CDR3 sequence: CASSGLAVEVEQYF. CDR3 nucleotides: TGTGCCAGCAGCGGACTAGCGGTGGAGGTAGAGCAGTACTTC.